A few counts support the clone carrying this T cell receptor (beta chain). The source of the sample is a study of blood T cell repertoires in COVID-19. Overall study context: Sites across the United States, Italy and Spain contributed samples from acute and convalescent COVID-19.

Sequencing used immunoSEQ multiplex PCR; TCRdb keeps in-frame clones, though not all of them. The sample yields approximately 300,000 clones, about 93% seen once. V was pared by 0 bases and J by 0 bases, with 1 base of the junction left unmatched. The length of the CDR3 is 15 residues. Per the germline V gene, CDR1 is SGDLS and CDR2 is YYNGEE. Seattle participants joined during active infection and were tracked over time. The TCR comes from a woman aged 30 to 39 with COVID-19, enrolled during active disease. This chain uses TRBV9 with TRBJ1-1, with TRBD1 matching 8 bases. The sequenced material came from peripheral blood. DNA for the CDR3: TGTGCCAGCAGCGTAGGGACAGGGATGAACACTGAAGCTTTCTTT. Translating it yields CASSVGTGMNTEAFF.